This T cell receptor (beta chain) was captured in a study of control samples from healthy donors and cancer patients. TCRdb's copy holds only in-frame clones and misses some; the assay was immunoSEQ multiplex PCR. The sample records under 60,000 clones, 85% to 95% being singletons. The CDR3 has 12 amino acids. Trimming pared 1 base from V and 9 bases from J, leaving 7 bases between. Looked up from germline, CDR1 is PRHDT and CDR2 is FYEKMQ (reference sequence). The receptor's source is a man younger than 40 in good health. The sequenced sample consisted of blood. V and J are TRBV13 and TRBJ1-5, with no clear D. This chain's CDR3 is CASSLAAGPQHF. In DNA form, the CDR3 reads TGTGCCAGCAGCTTAGCGGCGGGGCCCCAGCATTTT.